This T cell receptor (beta chain) was captured by sequencing in a study of cytomegalovirus exposure and HLA in healthy donors. Across the study: The 100 to 150 validation repertoires were reported in a later analysis to have been generated on the same platform as the approximately 700 first-cohort repertoires. Overall study findings and caveats: A later analysis found first-cohort TCR clusters tended to co-occur in the 90 to 150 validation repertoires. For most TCR sequences rarity was the rule, although some public TCRs occurred in many donors. High specificity and sensitivity for cytomegalovirus status were reported for the classifier.

V lost 4 bases and J lost 5, with 9 bases in between. The CDR3 runs to 12 residues. Germline V gene lookup returns CDR1 SGHNT and CDR2 YYREEE (reference sequence). On this clone itself: Antigen: not known.

The table came from immunoSEQ multiplex PCR; TCRdb's copy has only in-frame clones and leaves some out. Of 150,000 or so clones in the sample, approximately 89% are singletons; the top ten hold 1% to 1.5%. The receptor comes from a woman between 18 and 29 years old in good health and CMV-seronegative. Sequencing was performed on PBMCs. The chain combines TRBV5-4 with TRBJ1-1; no clear D gene. In DNA, the CDR3 is TGTGCCAGCAGCGAGGGTAATACTGAAGCTTTCTTT. It codes for CASSEGNTEAFF.